This T cell receptor (beta chain) was documented in a study of CD8+CD57+ T cells in acquired aplastic anemia. About the research overall: Recorded DNA amounts for sorted CD4+ and CD8+ cells had an average of around 3.4 ug.

Germline-derived CDR1 and CDR2 are LGHNA and YNFKEQ. The CDR3 consists of 15 residues. Comment on this clonotype: An end of the junction does not agree with germline; a read error may underlie this.

Using genomic DNA as the template, TCR beta VDJ and CDR3 profiling was carried out. TCRdb reprocessed the reads with MiXCR, giving one entry per CDR3 protein. The table lists about 160,000 distinct CDR3 sequences, around 40% of them singletons, with 0.85% to 1.3% in the top ten. The receptor comes from a human donor in good health. The chain has TRBV4-2 and TRBJ2-3; 8 nucleotides line up with TRBD1. What was sequenced was sorted CD4+, CD8+, or CD8+CD57+ T cells (not recorded which) from PBMCs. In DNA, the CDR3 is TGTGCCAGCGGCCAAGCAGGGGGCAGGACAGATACGCAGTATTTT. Protein: CASGQAGGRTDTQYF.